The 13 T cell receptor beta chains below were found in one sample sequenced in a study of blood T cell repertoires in COVID-19. TCRdb's copy holds only in-frame clones and misses some; the assay was immunoSEQ multiplex PCR. The sample holds around 190,000 clones, 88% seen once. The sample was peripheral blood. The receptors come from a human donor in a cohort sampled during active COVID-19.

This chain connects TRBV11-2 to TRBJ1-5; a weak D match, TRBD1 (5 bases). V lost 4 bases to trimming and J lost 3 bases, with 13 bases between them. This CDR3 comprises 15 residues. The germline gives CDR1 SGHAT, CDR2 FQNNGV. The CDR3 protein is CASSSGGKANQPQHF. The DNA for the CDR3 is TGTGCCAGCAGCTCCGGGGGGAAGGCCAATCAGCCCCAGCATTTT. Drawing the rest from reference TRBV11-2 and TRBJ1-5, the complete variable domain is EAGVAQSPRYKIIEKRQSVAFWCNPISGHATLYWYQQILGQGPKLLIQFQNNGVVDDSQLPKDRFSAERLKGVDSTLKIQPAKLEDSAVYLCASSSGGKANQPQHFGDGTRLSIL.

The V call is TRBV5-4, the J call TRBJ1-1, with 8 positions matching TRBD1. Trimming cost V 5 bases and J 3 bases; bases outside gene matches: 6. Germline V lookup: CDR1 SGHNT, CDR2 YYREEE (reference sequence). The CDR3 is made up of 14 amino acids. The CDR3 reads CASRATGGDTEAFF. CDR3 bases: TGTGCCAGCAGGGCCACAGGGGGGGACACTGAAGCTTTCTTT.

The chain joins TRBV7-2 to TRBJ2-1; D is perhaps TRBD1 (5 bases). Deletions cut 2 bases from V and 8 bases from J, with 10 bases between. CDR1 and CDR2 from the germline V gene are SGHTA and FQGNSA. The CDR3 consists of 13 residues. Here the CDR3 reads CASSLYPRDEQFF. CDR3 bases: TGTGCCAGCAGCTTATATCCCAGGGATGAGCAGTTCTTC.

The chain has TRBV27 and TRBJ2-2; D possibly corresponds to TRBD2 (5 bases). V was pared by 5 bases and J by 4 bases, with 14 bases between. Germline lookup yields CDR1 MNHEY and CDR2 SMNVEV (reference sequence). The CDR3 extends over 15 amino acids. The CDR3 DNA reads as TGTGCCAGCAGTCCGTTAGGACTCATCACCGGGGAGCTGTTTTTT. This sequence encodes CASSPLGLITGELFF.

CDR3 nucleotides: TGTGCCAGCAGCTTGCCCGGACAGTTTGAAGCTTTCTTT. Translation gives CASSLPGQFEAFF. The J gene is TRBJ1-1, the V gene TRBV5-6; possible D gene TRBD1, 6 bases. Between the trimmed V and J ends, which lost 1 base and 7 bases, there was a span of 11 bases. Germline values: CDR1 SGHDT, CDR2 YYEEEE. The CDR3 runs to 13 residues.

This sequence joins TRBV30 and TRBJ1-4; TRBD1 matches at 10 bases. J lost 8 bases, V lost 2 bases, and 5 bases had no gene match. This CDR3 comprises 14 residues. Germline values: CDR1 GTSNPN, CDR2 SVGIG (reference sequence). The CDR3: CAWSRGQGTEKLFF. The CDR3 bases are TGTGCCTGGAGTAGGGGACAGGGGACCGAAAAACTGTTTTTT.

The rearrangement links TRBV4-1 to TRBJ2-1; 8 bases agree with TRBD1. V lost 6 bases and J lost 0; bases outside the gene matches: 19. Germline lookup yields CDR1 MGHRA and CDR2 YSYEKL. The CDR3 runs 20 residues. Here the CDR3 DNA reads TGCGCCAGCAGGCGAGAGGCTGGCGGGACAGGCCTGAGCTCCTACAATGAGCAGTTCTTC. Its translation is CASRREAGGTGLSSYNEQFF.

The gene calls are TRBV27 and TRBJ2-7; 7 bases map to TRBD1. The CDR3 contains 11 residues. Germline lookup yields CDR1 MNHEY and CDR2 SMNVEV (reference sequence). Trimming at V came to 6 bases and at J to 7 bases, leaving 3 bases not matched to a gene. CDR3 sequence: CASRLQGEQYF. CDR3 nucleotides: TGTGCCAGCAGACTACAGGGGGAGCAGTACTTC.

The V gene is TRBV4-1, the J gene TRBJ2-7, with 13 positions matching TRBD2. Per germline, CDR1 MGHRA and CDR2 YSYEKL. The CDR3 has 20 amino acids. The ends lost 1 base at V and 3 bases at J; junction bases unmatched: 15. The CDR3 reads CASSQVRVGTSGDLGYEQYF. The CDR3 DNA reads TGCGCCAGCAGCCAAGTAAGAGTCGGGACTAGCGGGGACTTGGGCTACGAGCAGTACTTC.

This clone has more than one count but fewer than ten. This chain joins TRBV5-1 and TRBJ2-1; 8 nucleotides line up with TRBD2. Germline lookup yields CDR1 SGHRS and CDR2 YFSETQ. Germline trimming cut 3 bases from V and 0 bases from J; bases unmatched to any gene: 14. The CDR3 runs 19 residues. The chain's CDR3 is CASSSQGAGVNLSYNEQFF. As DNA, the CDR3 is TGCGCCAGCAGCTCCCAGGGAGCGGGGGTGAATCTCTCCTACAATGAGCAGTTCTTC.

V gene TRBV27 combines with J gene TRBJ2-3; 10 nucleotides align to TRBD2. CDR1 and CDR2 (germline): MNHEY, SMNVEV (reference sequence). V dropped 5 bases and J dropped 4; count of bases not matched to a gene: 12. The CDR3 covers 17 residues. The CDR3 here is CASSQGLAFDAADTQYF. The CDR3 DNA reads TGTGCCAGCAGTCAGGGACTAGCGTTTGACGCCGCAGATACGCAGTATTTT.

The chain combines TRBV7-8 with TRBJ2-3, with D possibly matching TRBD2 (7 bases). This CDR3 region has 13 residues. V was pared by 5 bases and J by 10 bases, with 16 bases between. Germline V gives CDR1 SGHVS, CDR2 FQNEAQ. CDR3 sequence reads: CASSASRGAPQYF. CDR3 coding DNA: TGTGCCAGCAGCGCAAGCCGGGGGGCCCCGCAGTATTTT.

The V call is TRBV9, the J call TRBJ1-1, with unresolved D. The CDR3 spans 14 residues. Germline V gene data show CDR1 as SGDLS and CDR2 as YYNGEE. V was shortened by 1 base and J by 1 base, with 8 bases between the two germline ends. The CDR3 is CASSVSPGNTEAFF. The CDR3 coding sequence is TGTGCCAGCAGCGTAAGCCCCGGGAACACTGAAGCTTTCTTT.